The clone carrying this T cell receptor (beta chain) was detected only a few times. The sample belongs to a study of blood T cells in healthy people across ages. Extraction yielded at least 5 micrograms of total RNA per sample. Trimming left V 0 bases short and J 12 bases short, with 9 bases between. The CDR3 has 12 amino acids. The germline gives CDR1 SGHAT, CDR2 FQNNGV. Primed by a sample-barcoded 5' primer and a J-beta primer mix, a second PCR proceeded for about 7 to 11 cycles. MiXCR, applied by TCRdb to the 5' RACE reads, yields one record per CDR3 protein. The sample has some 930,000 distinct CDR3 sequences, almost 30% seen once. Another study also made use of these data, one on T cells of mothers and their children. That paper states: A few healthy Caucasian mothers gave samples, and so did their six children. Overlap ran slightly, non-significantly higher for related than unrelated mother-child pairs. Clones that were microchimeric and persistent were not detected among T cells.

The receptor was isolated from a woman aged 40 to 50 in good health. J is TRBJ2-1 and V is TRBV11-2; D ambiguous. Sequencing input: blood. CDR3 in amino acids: CASSLDGRRQFF. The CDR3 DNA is TGTGCCAGCAGCTTAGATGGCAGGAGGCAGTTCTTC.